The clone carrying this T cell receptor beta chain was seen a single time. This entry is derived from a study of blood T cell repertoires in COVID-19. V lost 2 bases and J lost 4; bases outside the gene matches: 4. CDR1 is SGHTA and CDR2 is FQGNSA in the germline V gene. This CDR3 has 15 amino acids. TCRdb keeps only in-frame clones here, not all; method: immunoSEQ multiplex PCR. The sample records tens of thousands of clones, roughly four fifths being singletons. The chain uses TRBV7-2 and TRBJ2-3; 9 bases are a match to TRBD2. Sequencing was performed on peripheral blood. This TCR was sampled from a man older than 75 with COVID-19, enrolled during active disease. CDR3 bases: TGTGCCAGCAGCTTACAGGCTAGCGGGGCAGATACGCAGTATTTT. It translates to CASSLQASGADTQYF.